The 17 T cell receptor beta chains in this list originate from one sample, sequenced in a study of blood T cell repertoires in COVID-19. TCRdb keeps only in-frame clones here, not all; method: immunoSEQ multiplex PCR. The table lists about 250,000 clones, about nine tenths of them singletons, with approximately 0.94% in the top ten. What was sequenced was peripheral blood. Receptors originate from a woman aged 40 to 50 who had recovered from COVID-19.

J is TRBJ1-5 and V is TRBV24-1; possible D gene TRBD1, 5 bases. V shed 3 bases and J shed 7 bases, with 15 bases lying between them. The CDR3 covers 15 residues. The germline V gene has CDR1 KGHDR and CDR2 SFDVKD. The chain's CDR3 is CATSDAGGENQPQHF. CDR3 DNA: TGTGCCACCAGTGATGCGGGGGGGGAAAACCAGCCCCAGCATTTT.

The CDR3 bases are TGTGCCAGCAGTACCGGGACAGGTTACGAGCAGTACTTC. Translating it yields CASSTGTGYEQYF. V and J are TRBV27 and TRBJ2-7; 8 positions match TRBD1. This CDR3 is built from 13 residues. V dropped 5 bases and J dropped 4; count of bases not matched to a gene: 4. The germline gives CDR1 MNHEY, CDR2 SMNVEV (reference sequence).

CDR3 sequence (DNA): TGTGCCAGCAGACCTTCACTAGCGGAGAGCTCCTACAATGAGCAGTTCTTC. Its translation: CASRPSLAESSYNEQFF. This chain uses TRBV5-4 with TRBJ2-1, with 8 nucleotides matching TRBD2. This CDR3 has 17 residues. Looked up from germline, CDR1 is SGHNT and CDR2 is YYREEE (reference sequence). J gave up 0 bases and V 5 bases, and 10 bases lay outside the gene matches.

The CDR3 protein is CASSWPSRLAENNEQFF. CDR3 in DNA: TGTGCCAGCAGCTGGCCCTCGCGACTAGCGGAGAACAATGAGCAGTTCTTC. This chain uses TRBV7-9 with TRBJ2-1, with 9 bases matching TRBD2. The CDR3 totals 17 residues. With V trimmed by 4 bases and J by 5 bases, 12 bases remained unmatched. Per germline, CDR1 SEHNR and CDR2 FQNEAQ (reference sequence).

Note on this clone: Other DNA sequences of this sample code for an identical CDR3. The CDR3 reads CASSLQGASTDTQYF. As DNA, the CDR3 is TGTGCCAGCAGCTTACAGGGGGCTAGCACAGATACGCAGTATTTT. J is TRBJ2-3 and V is TRBV7-9, with 8 positions matching TRBD1. V trimming: 2 bases; J trimming: 0 bases; junction bases outside the gene matches: 1. This CDR3 has 15 residues. Germline V gene sequence: CDR1 SEHNR, CDR2 FQNEAQ (reference sequence).

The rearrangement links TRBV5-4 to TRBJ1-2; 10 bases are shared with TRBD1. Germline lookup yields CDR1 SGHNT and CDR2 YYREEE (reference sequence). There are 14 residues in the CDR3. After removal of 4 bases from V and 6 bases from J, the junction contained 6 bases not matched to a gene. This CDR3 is CASSPRDRGDGYTF. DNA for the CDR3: TGTGCCAGCAGCCCCCGGGACAGGGGTGATGGCTACACCTTC.

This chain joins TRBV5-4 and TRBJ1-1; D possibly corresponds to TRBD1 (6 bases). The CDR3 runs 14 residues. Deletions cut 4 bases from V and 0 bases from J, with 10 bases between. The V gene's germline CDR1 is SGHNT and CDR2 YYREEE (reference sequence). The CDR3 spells CASSPRQVNTEAFF. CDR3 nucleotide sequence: TGTGCCAGCAGCCCCCGACAGGTGAACACTGAAGCTTTCTTT.

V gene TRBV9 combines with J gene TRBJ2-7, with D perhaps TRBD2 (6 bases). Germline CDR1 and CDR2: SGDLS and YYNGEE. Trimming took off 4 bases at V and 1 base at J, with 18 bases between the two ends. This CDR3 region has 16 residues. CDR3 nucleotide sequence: TGTGCCAGCAGCTCCCATGGGGGACTGAAGTCCTACGAGCAGTACTTC. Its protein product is CASSSHGGLKSYEQYF.

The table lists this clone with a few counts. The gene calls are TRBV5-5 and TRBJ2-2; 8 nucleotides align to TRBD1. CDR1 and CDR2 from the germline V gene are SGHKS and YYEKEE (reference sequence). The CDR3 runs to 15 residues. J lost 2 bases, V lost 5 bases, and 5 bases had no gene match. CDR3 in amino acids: CASRIQGENTGELFF. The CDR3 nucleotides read TGTGCCAGCAGGATACAGGGGGAAAACACCGGGGAGCTGTTTTTT.

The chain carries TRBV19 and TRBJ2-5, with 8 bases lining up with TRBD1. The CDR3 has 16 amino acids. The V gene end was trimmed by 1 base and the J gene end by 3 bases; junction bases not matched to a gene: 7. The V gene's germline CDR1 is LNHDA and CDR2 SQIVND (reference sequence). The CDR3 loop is CASSIGSGTGEETQYF. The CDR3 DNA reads TGTGCCAGTAGTATAGGCTCCGGGACAGGAGAAGAGACCCAGTACTTC.

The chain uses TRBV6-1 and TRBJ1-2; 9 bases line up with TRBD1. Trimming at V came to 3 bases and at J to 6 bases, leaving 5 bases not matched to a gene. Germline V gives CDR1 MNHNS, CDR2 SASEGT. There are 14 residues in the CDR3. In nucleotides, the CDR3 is TGTGCCAGCAGTGAGCTGGGACAGGGCCATGGCTACACCTTC. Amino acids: CASSELGQGHGYTF.

The CDR3 sequence is CASSSSGNRNEQFF. The CDR3 nucleotides are TGTGCCAGCAGTTCTAGCGGGAACCGCAATGAGCAGTTCTTC. The chain is built from TRBV11-1 and TRBJ2-1, with TRBD2 matching 9 bases. This CDR3 is 14 amino acids long. Germline values: CDR1 SGHAT, CDR2 FQDESV (reference sequence). The V and J ends lost 6 bases and 6 bases, in that order; junction bases with no gene match: 6.

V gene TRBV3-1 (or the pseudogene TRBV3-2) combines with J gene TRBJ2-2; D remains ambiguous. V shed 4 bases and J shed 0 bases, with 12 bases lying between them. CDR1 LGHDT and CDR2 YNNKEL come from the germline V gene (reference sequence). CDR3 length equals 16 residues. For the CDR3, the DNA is TGTGCCAGCAGCCCCGACATGTCCTCGAACACCGGGGAGCTGTTTTTT. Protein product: CASSPDMSSNTGELFF.

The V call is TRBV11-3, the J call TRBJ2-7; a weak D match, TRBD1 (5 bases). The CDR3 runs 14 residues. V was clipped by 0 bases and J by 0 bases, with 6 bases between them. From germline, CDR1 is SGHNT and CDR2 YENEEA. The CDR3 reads CASSLDRASYEQYF. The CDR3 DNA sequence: TGTGCCAGCAGCTTAGACAGGGCCTCCTACGAGCAGTACTTC.

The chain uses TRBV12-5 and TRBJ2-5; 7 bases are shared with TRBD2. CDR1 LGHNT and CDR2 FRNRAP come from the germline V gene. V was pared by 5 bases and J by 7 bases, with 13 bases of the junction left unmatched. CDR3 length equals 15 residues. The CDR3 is CASGIVRGLEWTQYF. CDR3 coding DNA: TGTGCTAGTGGTATCGTCCGCGGACTAGAGTGGACCCAGTACTTC.

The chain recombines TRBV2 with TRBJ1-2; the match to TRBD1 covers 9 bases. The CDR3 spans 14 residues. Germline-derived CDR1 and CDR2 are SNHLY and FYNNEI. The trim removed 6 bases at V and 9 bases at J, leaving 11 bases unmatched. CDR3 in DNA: TGTGCCAGCAGGGGCCCCGGGACAGGGAGTCGCTACACCTTC. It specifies CASRGPGTGSRYTF.

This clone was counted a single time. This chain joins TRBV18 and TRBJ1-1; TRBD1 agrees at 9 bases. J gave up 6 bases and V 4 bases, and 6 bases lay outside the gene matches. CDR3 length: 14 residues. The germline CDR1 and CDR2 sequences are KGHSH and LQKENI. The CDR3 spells CASSQGQGGPEAFF. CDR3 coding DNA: TGTGCCAGCTCACAGGGACAGGGAGGGCCTGAAGCTTTCTTT.